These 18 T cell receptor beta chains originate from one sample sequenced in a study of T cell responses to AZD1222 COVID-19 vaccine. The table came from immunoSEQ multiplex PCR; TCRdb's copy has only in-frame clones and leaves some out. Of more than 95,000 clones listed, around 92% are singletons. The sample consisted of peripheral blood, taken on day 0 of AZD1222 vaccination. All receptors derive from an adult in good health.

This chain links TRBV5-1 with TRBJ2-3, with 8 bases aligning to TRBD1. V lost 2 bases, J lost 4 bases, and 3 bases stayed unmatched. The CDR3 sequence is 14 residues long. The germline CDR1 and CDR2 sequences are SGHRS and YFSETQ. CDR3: CASSLRTGSDTQYF. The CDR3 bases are TGCGCCAGCAGCTTAAGGACAGGGTCAGATACGCAGTATTTT. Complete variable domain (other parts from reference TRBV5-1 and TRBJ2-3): KAGVTQTPRYLIKTRGQQVTLSCSPISGHRSVSWYQQTPGQGLQFLFEYFSETQRNKGNFPGRFSGRQFSNSRSEMNVSTLELGDSALYLCASSLRTGSDTQYFGPGTRLTVL.

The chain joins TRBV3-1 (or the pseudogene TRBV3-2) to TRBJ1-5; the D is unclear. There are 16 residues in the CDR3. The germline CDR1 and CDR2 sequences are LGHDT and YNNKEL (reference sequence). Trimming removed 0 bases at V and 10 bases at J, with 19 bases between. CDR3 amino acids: CASSQDWGIPGSPQHF. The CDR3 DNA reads TGTGCCAGCAGCCAAGATTGGGGAATTCCGGGATCCCCCCAGCATTTT.

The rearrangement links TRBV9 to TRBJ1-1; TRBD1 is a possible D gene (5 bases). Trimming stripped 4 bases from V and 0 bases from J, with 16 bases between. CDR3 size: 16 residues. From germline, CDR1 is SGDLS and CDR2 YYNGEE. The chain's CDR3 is CASSIREGRMNTEAFF. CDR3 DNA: TGTGCCAGCAGCATTAGAGAGGGACGGATGAACACTGAAGCTTTCTTT.

In DNA, the CDR3 is TGTGCCAGCAGTTTAAGACTCCGAGATACGCAGTATTTT. This sequence encodes CASSLRLRDTQYF. This sequence joins TRBV6-5 and TRBJ2-3; D not resolved. The CDR3 totals 13 residues. Trimming removed 4 bases from V and 5 bases from J, with 10 bases in between. Germline V gene sequence: CDR1 MNHEY, CDR2 SVGAGI.

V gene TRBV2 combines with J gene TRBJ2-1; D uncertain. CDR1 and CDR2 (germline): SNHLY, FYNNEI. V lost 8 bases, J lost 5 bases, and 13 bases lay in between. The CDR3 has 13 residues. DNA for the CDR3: TGTGCCAGCCTACCGGGTTATAACAATGAGCAGTTCTTC. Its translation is CASLPGYNNEQFF.

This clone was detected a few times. CDR3 DNA: TGTGCCAGCAGCCCGGGGGGGATTCACTCCTACGAGCAGTACTTC. Protein: CASSPGGIHSYEQYF. This chain uses TRBV5-4 with TRBJ2-7; the match to TRBD2 covers 8 bases. Germline V gene lookup returns CDR1 SGHNT and CDR2 YYREEE (reference sequence). The CDR3 is made up of 15 amino acids. V was clipped by 4 bases and J by 0 bases; unmatched bases: 6.

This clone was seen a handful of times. CDR3 nucleotide sequence: TGCGCCAGCAGTCAAGTGAGGGTCCCGAACACCGGGGAGCTGTTTTTT. Residues: CASSQVRVPNTGELFF. The V and J genes are TRBV23-1 and TRBJ2-2, with a possible D match to TRBD2 (5 bases). TRBV23-1 is filed as an ORF, its function uncertain. The V end lost 2 bases, the J end lost 0 bases, and 10 bases lay between the germline ends. The CDR3 consists of 16 residues.

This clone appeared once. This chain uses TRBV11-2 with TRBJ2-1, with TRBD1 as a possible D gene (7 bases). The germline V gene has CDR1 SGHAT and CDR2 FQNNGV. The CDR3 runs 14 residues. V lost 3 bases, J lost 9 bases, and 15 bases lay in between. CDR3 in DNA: TGTGCCAGCAGCTTCGGGCAGGGGGGAGGTGAGCAGTTCTTC. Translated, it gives CASSFGQGGGEQFF.

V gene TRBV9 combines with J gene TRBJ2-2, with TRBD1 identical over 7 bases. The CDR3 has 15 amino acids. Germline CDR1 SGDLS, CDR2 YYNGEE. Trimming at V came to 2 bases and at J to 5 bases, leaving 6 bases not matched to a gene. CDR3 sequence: CASSVRTGWTGELFF. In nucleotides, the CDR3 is TGTGCCAGCAGCGTCCGGACAGGCTGGACCGGGGAGCTGTTTTTT.

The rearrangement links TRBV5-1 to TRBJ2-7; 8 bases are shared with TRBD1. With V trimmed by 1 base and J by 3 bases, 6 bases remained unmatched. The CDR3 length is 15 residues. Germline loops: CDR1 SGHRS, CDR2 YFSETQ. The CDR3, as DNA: TGCGCCAGCAGCTTGAGGGGACAGGTCTTCTACGAGCAGTACTTC. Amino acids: CASSLRGQVFYEQYF.

The CDR3 loop is CAISDRDTPNTGELFF. The CDR3 region has the DNA TGTGCCATCAGTGACAGGGACACTCCAAACACCGGGGAGCTGTTTTTT. The rearrangement links TRBV10-3 to TRBJ2-2; tentatively, D is TRBD1 (6 bases). This CDR3 has 16 amino acids. Per germline, CDR1 ENHRY and CDR2 SYGVKD. Trimming removed 3 bases from V and 2 bases from J, with 13 bases in between.

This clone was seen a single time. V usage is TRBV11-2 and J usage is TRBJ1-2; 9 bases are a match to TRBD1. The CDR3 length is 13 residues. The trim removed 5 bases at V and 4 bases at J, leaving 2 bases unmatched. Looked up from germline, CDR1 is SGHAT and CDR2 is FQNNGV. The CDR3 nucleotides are TGTGCCAGCAGCCGACAGGGGGGCTATGGCTACACCTTC. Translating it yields CASSRQGGYGYTF. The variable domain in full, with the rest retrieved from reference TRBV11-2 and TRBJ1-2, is EAGVAQSPRYKIIEKRQSVAFWCNPISGHATLYWYQQILGQGPKLLIQFQNNGVVDDSQLPKDRFSAERLKGVDSTLKIQPAKLEDSAVYLCASSRQGGYGYTFGSGTRLTVV.

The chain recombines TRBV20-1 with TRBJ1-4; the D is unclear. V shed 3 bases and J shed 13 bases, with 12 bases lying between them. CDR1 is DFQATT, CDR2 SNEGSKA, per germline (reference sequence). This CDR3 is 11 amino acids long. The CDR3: CSASETSTLFF. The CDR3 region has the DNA TGCAGTGCTAGCGAGACAAGCACACTGTTTTTT.

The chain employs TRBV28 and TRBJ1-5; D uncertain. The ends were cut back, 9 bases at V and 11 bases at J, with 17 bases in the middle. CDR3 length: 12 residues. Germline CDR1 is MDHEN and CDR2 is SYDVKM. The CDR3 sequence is CASHGSIRSQHF. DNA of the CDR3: TGTGCCAGTCACGGATCAATTAGGTCCCAGCATTTT.

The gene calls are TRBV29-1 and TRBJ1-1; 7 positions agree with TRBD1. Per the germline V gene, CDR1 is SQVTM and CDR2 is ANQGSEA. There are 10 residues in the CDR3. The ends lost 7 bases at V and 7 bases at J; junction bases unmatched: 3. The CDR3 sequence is CSARQGEAFF. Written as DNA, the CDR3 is TGCAGCGCTAGACAGGGTGAAGCTTTCTTT.

The CDR3 loop reads CASSPTGSEQYF. CDR3 in DNA: TGTGCCAGCAGTCCTACAGGGAGCGAGCAGTACTTC. The chain employs TRBV12-3 or TRBV12-4 and TRBJ2-7, with a weak D call TRBD1 (6 bases). The CDR3 contains 12 residues. The V gene lost 5 bases and the J gene lost 6 bases, with 11 bases spanning the gap.

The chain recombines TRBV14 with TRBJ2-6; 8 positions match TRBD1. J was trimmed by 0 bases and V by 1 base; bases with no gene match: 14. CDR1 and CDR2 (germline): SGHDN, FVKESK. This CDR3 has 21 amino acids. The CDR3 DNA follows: TGTGCCAGCAGCCAAGGGGGTACCGGGACAGGTGCTTACTCTGGGGCCAACGTCCTGACTTTC. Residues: CASSQGGTGTGAYSGANVLTF.

The CDR3 sequence is CASSPPGGTAFF. In DNA form, the CDR3 reads TGTGCCAGCAGCCCCCCGGGGGGAACAGCTTTCTTT. The rearrangement links TRBV28 to TRBJ1-1; a weak D match, TRBD1 (5 bases). V lost 6 bases to trimming and J lost 10 bases, with 15 bases between them. CDR1 is MDHEN and CDR2 is SYDVKM in the germline V gene. The CDR3 is made up of 12 amino acids. Together with reference TRBV28 and TRBJ1-1, the CDR3 gives the full variable domain: DVKVTQSSRYLVKRTGEKVFLECVQDMDHENMFWYRQDPGLGLRLIYFSYDVKMKEKGDIPEGYSVSREKKERFSLILESASTNQTSMYLCASSPPGGTAFFGQGTRLTVV.